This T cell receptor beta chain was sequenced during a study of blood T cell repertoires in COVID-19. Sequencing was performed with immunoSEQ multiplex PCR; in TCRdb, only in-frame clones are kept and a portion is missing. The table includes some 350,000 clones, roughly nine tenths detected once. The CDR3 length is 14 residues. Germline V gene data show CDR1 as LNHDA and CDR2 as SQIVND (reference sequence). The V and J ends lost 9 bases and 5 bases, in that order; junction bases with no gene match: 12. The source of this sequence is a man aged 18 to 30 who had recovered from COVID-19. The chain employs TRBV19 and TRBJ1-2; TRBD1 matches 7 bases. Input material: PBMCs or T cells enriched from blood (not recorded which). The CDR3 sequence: CASSRQGDLYGYTF. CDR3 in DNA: TGTGCCAGCAGCCGACAGGGTGACTTATATGGCTACACCTTC.